This T cell receptor beta chain was observed in a study of neurological immune-mediated disorders. Whole-study findings and limits: According to phylogenetic grouping, one related-CDR3 cluster, a possible signature, contained the repertoires of 18 of 34 multiple sclerosis patients.

This clonotype was counted ten times or more. Its antigen remains unknown. TCRdb reanalysed the 5' RACE reads using MiXCR and keeps one entry per CDR3 protein. Of tens of thousands of distinct CDR3 sequences detected, less than 2.5% appear once; the ten largest clones hold approximately 2.2%. CDR1 is SGHAT, CDR2 FQDESV, per germline (reference sequence). The V segment lost 5 bases and the J segment 1 base; nucleotides outside the gene matches: 10. The CDR3 consists of 17 residues. Input material: PBMCs. The V call is TRBV11-1, the J call TRBJ2-7, with TRBD1 matching 11 bases. The receptor was isolated from a woman between 50 and 59 years old with multiple sclerosis. The DNA for the CDR3 is TGTGCCAGCAGCGTTCCCCGGACAGGGGGCTTTTCCTACGAGCAGTACTTC. This gives the protein CASSVPRTGGFSYEQYF.